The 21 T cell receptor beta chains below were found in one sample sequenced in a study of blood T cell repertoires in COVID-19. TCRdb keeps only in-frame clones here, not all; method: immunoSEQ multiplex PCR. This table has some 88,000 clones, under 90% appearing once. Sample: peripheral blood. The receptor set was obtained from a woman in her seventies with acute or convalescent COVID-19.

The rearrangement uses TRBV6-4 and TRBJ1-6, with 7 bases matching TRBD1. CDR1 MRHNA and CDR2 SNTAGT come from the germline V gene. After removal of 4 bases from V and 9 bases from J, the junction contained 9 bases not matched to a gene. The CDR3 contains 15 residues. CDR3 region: CASSAFGQETSPLHF. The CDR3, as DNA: TGTGCCAGCAGTGCCTTCGGACAGGAGACTTCACCCCTCCACTTT.

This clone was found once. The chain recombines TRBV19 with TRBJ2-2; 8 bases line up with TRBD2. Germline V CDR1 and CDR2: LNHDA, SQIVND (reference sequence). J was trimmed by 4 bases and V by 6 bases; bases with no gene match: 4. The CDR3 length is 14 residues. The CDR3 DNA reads TGTGCCAGTAGGGCGGGAGGAGGCACCGGGGAGCTGTTTTTT. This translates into CASRAGGGTGELFF.

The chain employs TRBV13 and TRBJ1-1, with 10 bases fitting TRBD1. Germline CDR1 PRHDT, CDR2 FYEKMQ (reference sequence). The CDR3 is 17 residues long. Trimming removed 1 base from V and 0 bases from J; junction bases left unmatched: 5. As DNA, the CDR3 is TGTGCCAGCAGCTTAGTGTGGACAGGGGGATTGAACACTGAAGCTTTCTTT. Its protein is CASSLVWTGGLNTEAFF.

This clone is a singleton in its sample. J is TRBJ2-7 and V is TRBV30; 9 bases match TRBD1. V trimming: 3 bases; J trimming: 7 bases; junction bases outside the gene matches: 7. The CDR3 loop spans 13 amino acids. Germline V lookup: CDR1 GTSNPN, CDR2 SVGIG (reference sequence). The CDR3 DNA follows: TGTGCCTGGAGCACCGGGACAGGGTTTGAGCAGTACGTC. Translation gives CAWSTGTGFEQYV.

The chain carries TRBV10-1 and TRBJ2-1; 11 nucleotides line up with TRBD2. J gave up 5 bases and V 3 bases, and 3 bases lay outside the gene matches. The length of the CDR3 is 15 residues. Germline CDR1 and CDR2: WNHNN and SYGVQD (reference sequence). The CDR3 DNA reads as TGCGCCAGCAGTGACGGGACTAGCGGAAACAATGAGCAGTTCTTC. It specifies CASSDGTSGNNEQFF.

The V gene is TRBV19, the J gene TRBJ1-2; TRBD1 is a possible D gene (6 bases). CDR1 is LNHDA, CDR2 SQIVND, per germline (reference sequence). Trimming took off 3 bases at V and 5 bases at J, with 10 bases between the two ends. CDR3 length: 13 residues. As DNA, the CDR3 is TGTGCCAGTAGTATCGACAGGAGTTATGGCTACACCTTC. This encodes CASSIDRSYGYTF.

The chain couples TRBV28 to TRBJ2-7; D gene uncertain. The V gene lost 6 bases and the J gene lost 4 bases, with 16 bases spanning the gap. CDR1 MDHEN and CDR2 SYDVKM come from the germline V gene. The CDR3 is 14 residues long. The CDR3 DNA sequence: TGTGCCAGCAGCCCTGTCAACCGCAGGTACGAGCAGTACGTC. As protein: CASSPVNRRYEQYV.

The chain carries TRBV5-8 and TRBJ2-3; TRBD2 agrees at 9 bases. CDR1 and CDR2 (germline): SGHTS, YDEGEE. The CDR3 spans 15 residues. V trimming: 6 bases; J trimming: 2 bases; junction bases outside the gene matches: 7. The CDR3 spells CASNLAGLHTDTQYF. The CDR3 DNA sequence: TGTGCCAGCAACCTAGCGGGACTTCACACAGATACGCAGTATTTT.

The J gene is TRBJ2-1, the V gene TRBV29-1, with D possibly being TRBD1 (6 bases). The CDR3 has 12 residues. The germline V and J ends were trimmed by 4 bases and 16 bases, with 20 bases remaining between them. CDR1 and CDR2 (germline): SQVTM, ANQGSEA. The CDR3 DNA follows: TGCAGCGTTGCAGGTCCAGACAGGACGGACTTCTTC. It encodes CSVAGPDRTDFF.

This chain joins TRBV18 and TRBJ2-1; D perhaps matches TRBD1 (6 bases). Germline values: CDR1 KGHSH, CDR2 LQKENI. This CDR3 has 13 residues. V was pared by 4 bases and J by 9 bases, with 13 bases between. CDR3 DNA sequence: TGTGCCAGCTCACGAGCCACAGGGATTGAGCAGTTCTTC. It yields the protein CASSRATGIEQFF.

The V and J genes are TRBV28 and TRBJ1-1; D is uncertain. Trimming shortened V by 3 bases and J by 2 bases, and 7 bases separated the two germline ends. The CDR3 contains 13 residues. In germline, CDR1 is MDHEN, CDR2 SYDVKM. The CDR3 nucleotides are TGTGCCAGCAGTTTTCTCAGTAACACTGAAGCTTTCTTT. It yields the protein CASSFLSNTEAFF.

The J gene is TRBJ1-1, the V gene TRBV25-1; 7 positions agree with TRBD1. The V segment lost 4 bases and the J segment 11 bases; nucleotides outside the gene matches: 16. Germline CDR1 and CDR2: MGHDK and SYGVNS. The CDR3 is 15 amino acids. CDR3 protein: CASSGPGQMNGGAFF. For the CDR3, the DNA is TGTGCCAGCAGTGGACCGGGACAGATGAACGGGGGTGCTTTCTTT.

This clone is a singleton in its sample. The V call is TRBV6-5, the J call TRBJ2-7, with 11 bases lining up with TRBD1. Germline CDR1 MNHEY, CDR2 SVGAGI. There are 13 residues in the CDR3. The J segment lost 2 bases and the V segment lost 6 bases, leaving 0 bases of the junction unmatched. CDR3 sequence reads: CASRGQGAYEQYV. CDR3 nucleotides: TGTGCCAGCAGGGGACAGGGGGCCTACGAGCAGTACGTC.

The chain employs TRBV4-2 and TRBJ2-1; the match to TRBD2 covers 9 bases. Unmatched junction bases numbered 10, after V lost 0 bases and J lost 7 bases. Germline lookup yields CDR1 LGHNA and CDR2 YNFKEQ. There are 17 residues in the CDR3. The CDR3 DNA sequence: TGTGCCAGCAGCCAAGATGCGAGCGGGGGGCCGGGGAATGAGCAGTTCTTC. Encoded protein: CASSQDASGGPGNEQFF.

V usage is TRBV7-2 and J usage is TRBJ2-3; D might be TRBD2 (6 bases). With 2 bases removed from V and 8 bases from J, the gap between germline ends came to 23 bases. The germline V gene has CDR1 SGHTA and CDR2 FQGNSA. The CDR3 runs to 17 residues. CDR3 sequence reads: CASSLLPGSRREVTQYF. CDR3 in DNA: TGTGCCAGCAGCTTACTCCCGGGGTCCCGCAGGGAGGTTACGCAGTATTTT. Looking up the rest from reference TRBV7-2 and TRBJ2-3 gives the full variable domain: GAGVSQSPSNKVTEKGKDVELRCDPISGHTALYWYRQSLGQGLEFLIYFQGNSAPDKSGLPSDRFSAERTGGSVSTLTIQRTQQEDSAVYLCASSLLPGSRREVTQYFGPGTRLTVL.

The CDR3 DNA reads as TGTGCCAGCAGCCAGGCCACTAGCGGGAAGGTTACGCAGTATTTT. Translating it yields CASSQATSGKVTQYF. This rearrangement joins TRBV3-1 (or the pseudogene TRBV3-2) to TRBJ2-3, with 10 bases fitting TRBD2. Germline V gene lookup returns CDR1 LGHDT and CDR2 YNNKEL (reference sequence). The CDR3 runs 15 residues. J lost 8 bases, V lost 3 bases, and 8 bases had no gene match.

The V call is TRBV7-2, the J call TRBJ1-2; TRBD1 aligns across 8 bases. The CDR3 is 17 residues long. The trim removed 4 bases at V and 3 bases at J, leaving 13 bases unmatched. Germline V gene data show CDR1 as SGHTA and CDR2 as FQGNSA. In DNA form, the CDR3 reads TGTGCCAGCAGCTCCCGTGCAGGGGGCTTTTTCTACTATGGCTACACCTTC. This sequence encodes CASSSRAGGFFYYGYTF.

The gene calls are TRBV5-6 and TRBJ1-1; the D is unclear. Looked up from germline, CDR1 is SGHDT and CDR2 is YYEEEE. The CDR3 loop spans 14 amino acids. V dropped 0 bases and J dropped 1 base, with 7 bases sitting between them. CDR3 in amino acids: CASSLVRSNTEAFF. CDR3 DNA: TGTGCCAGCAGCTTGGTCCGGTCGAACACTGAAGCTTTCTTT.

The CDR3 bases are TGTGCCAGTAGTATAGTGGGCAGGGGATATCAGCCCCAGCATTTT. Translating gives CASSIVGRGYQPQHF. The chain couples TRBV19 to TRBJ1-5; maybe TRBD1 (6 bases). The CDR3 runs to 15 residues. Per germline, CDR1 LNHDA and CDR2 SQIVND (reference sequence). With 1 base removed from V and 5 bases from J, the gap between germline ends came to 12 bases.

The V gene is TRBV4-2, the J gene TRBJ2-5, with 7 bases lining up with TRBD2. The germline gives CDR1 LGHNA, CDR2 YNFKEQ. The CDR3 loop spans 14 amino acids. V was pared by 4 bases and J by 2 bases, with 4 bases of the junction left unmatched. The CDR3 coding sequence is TGTGCCAGCAGCCCCGGACTAGAACAAGAGACCCAGTACTTC. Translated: CASSPGLEQETQYF.

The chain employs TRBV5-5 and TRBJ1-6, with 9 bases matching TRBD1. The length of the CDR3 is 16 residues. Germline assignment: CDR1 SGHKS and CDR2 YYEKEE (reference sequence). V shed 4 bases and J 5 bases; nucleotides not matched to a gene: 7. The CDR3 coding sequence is TGTGCCAGCAGCCCCACGGGACAGGGCGATAATTCACCCCTCCACTTT. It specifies CASSPTGQGDNSPLHF.